The next 5 T cell receptor beta chains were all read from a single sample in a study of blood T cell repertoires in COVID-19. The data were produced by immunoSEQ multiplex PCR, yet TCRdb's version contains in-frame clones alone and is incomplete. The data hold 120,000 to 150,000 clones, with roughly 86% observed a single time. The sequenced sample consisted of PBMCs or T cells enriched from blood (not recorded which). The receptors were sampled from a woman aged 45-65 years with acute COVID-19.

This chain joins TRBV19 and TRBJ1-5; 9 bases fit TRBD1. V was clipped by 4 bases and J by 6 bases; unmatched bases: 10. CDR3 size: 16 residues. The germline V gene has CDR1 LNHDA and CDR2 SQIVND (reference sequence). The CDR3 bases are TGTGCCAGTAGTACGTACACAGGGGGCACGGGTCAGCCCCAGCATTTT. The encoded protein is CASSTYTGGTGQPQHF.

This chain uses TRBV9 with TRBJ1-1; 8 nucleotides match TRBD1. The CDR3 runs to 15 residues. V shed 0 bases and J 4 bases; nucleotides not matched to a gene: 5. CDR1 and CDR2 (germline): SGDLS, YYNGEE. The CDR3 spells CASSVVSGGFTEAFF. CDR3 DNA: TGTGCCAGCAGCGTAGTTTCAGGGGGCTTCACTGAAGCTTTCTTT.

The chain combines TRBV3-1 (or the pseudogene TRBV3-2) with TRBJ2-7; weak D call: TRBD1 (5 bases). The CDR3 extends over 13 amino acids. In germline, CDR1 is LGHDT, CDR2 YNNKEL (reference sequence). V dropped 1 base and J dropped 9 bases, with 13 bases sitting between them. In nucleotides, the CDR3 is TGTGCCAGCAGCCAAGCAGGGCAGGCGGCGCAGTACTTC. This sequence encodes CASSQAGQAAQYF.

V gene TRBV19 combines with J gene TRBJ2-3; TRBD2 matches at 12 bases. The CDR3 sequence is 16 residues long. Losses at the gene ends were 5 bases for V and 5 bases for J; bases not matched to a gene: 8. Germline CDR1 LNHDA, CDR2 SQIVND (reference sequence). The CDR3 DNA reads as TGTGCCAGTAGTGCGCTAGCGGGAGGGCCGGGAGATACGCAGTATTTT. Its protein product is CASSALAGGPGDTQYF.

The chain joins TRBV5-1 to TRBJ2-5, with 9 bases aligning to TRBD2. The V segment lost 0 bases and the J segment 5 bases; nucleotides outside the gene matches: 5. In germline, CDR1 is SGHRS, CDR2 YFSETQ. This CDR3 comprises 15 residues. CDR3 amino acids: CASSLGISGSETQYF. The CDR3 bases are TGCGCCAGCAGCTTGGGTATTAGCGGGAGTGAGACCCAGTACTTC.